The 32 T cell receptor beta chains reported below all come from one sample, sequenced in a study of siplizumab effects on memory and regulatory T cells. Produced via immunoSEQ multiplex PCR; TCRdb's table is partial and in-frame only. Seen here are 90,000 to 120,000 clones, 90% to 95% observed once, and the top ten hold around 0.77%. The source material was Tregs sorted from blood. These receptors all come from a human donor in good health.

V and J are TRBV2 and TRBJ2-2, with D maybe TRBD1 (6 bases). CDR3 length: 14 amino acids. The germline V gene has CDR1 SNHLY and CDR2 FYNNEI. V lost 9 bases to trimming and J lost 1 base, with 12 bases between them. The DNA for the CDR3 is TGTGCCAGTCTCAGGGGACAGAACACCGGGGAGCTGTTTTTT. The encoded protein is CASLRGQNTGELFF.

The chain links TRBV28 to TRBJ2-3; D gene ambiguous. The CDR3 consists of 14 residues. Per germline, CDR1 MDHEN and CDR2 SYDVKM. Trimming took 1 base from V and 1 from J, leaving 6 bases between them. CDR3 in DNA: TGTGCCAGCAGTTTATTCCAGGGCACAGATACGCAGTATTTT. Protein sequence: CASSLFQGTDTQYF. The variable domain in full, completed from reference TRBV28 and TRBJ2-3, reads DVKVTQSSRYLVKRTGEKVFLECVQDMDHENMFWYRQDPGLGLRLIYFSYDVKMKEKGDIPEGYSVSREKKERFSLILESASTNQTSMYLCASSLFQGTDTQYFGPGTRLTVL.

The V call is TRBV28, the J call TRBJ2-7; 8 bases align to TRBD1. J gave up 6 bases and V 6 bases, and 16 bases lay outside the gene matches. Per the germline V gene, CDR1 is MDHEN and CDR2 is SYDVKM. The CDR3 runs 16 residues. Here the CDR3 reads CASRGQRDRTSPEQYF. The DNA for the CDR3 is TGTGCCAGCAGGGGGCAACGGGACAGGACTTCTCCCGAGCAGTACTTC. Variable domain in full (rest from reference TRBV28 and TRBJ2-7): DVKVTQSSRYLVKRTGEKVFLECVQDMDHENMFWYRQDPGLGLRLIYFSYDVKMKEKGDIPEGYSVSREKKERFSLILESASTNQTSMYLCASRGQRDRTSPEQYFGPGTRLTVT.

DNA of the CDR3: TGTGCCAGCAGCTTGGGGACTAGCTCCTACGAGCAGTACTTC. Translated, it gives CASSLGTSSYEQYF. V and J are TRBV7-9 and TRBJ2-7, with 8 bases matching TRBD2. CDR3 length equals 14 residues. Per germline, CDR1 SEHNR and CDR2 FQNEAQ (reference sequence). After removal of 3 bases from V and 0 bases from J, the junction contained 1 base not matched to a gene.

The chain joins TRBV18 to TRBJ2-1; a weak D match, TRBD1 (8 bases). The CDR3 contains 18 residues. V was clipped by 6 bases and J by 14 bases, with 35 bases between them. Per germline, CDR1 KGHSH and CDR2 LQKENI. CDR3 bases: TGTGCCAGCTCCCGGGTCGACAGGGGTGGGGACCTAGCGGCCTCGGAGTTCTTC. Translating it yields CASSRVDRGGDLAASEFF. Supplemented by reference TRBV18 and TRBJ2-1, the full variable domain reads NAGVMQNPRHLVRRRGQEARLRCSPMKGHSHVYWYRQLPEEGLKFMVYLQKENIIDESGMPKERFSAEFPKEGPSILRIQQVVRGDSAAYFCASSRVDRGGDLAASEFFGPGTRLTVL.

J is TRBJ2-1 and V is TRBV11-3; the match to TRBD2 covers 7 bases. The trim removed 1 base at V and 7 bases at J, leaving 7 bases unmatched. CDR3 size: 15 residues. Germline values: CDR1 SGHNT, CDR2 YENEEA. The CDR3 sequence is CASSLVGGRANEQFF. The CDR3 DNA reads as TGTGCCAGCAGCTTAGTCGGCGGGAGAGCGAATGAGCAGTTCTTC.

V is TRBV5-1 and J is TRBJ2-3; TRBD2 agrees at 15 bases. Trimming took 4 bases from V and 2 from J; bases not matched to a gene: 8. Germline loops: CDR1 SGHRS, CDR2 YFSETQ. This CDR3 comprises 18 residues. The chain's CDR3 is CASSPNGLAGGDTDTQYF. The CDR3 DNA follows: TGCGCCAGCAGCCCAAACGGACTAGCGGGAGGGGACACAGATACGCAGTATTTT.

The V and J genes are TRBV5-5 and TRBJ2-5; D might be TRBD1 (5 bases). Trimming cost V 4 bases and J 4 bases, with 14 bases left between them. The CDR3 runs to 14 residues. Germline CDR1 reads SGHKS; CDR2 reads YYEKEE (reference sequence). CDR3 bases: TGTGCCAGCAGCCTACCAGGGCAGGTAGAGACCCAGTACTTC. The encoded protein is CASSLPGQVETQYF.

This chain uses TRBV6-4 with TRBJ2-7; 10 bases are a match to TRBD2. Germline CDR1 and CDR2: MRHNA and SNTAGT. V shed 7 bases and J 5 bases; nucleotides not matched to a gene: 8. The CDR3 runs 14 residues. The CDR3 DNA sequence: TGTGCCAGCATCTGGACTAGCGGCGCCAACGAGCAGTACTTC. The encoded protein is CASIWTSGANEQYF.

V gene TRBV5-1 combines with J gene TRBJ2-2, with 10 bases aligning to TRBD2. CDR3 size: 17 residues. CDR1 and CDR2 (germline): SGHRS, YFSETQ. V was pared by 2 bases and J by 1 base, with 5 bases of the junction left unmatched. In DNA, the CDR3 is TGCGCCAGCAGCTTCTCTAGCGGGAGTCAGAACACCGGGGAGCTGTTTTTT. Translating gives CASSFSSGSQNTGELFF.

The chain carries TRBV28 and TRBJ1-2; 9 bases are shared with TRBD1. Trimming at V came to 6 bases and at J to 4 bases, leaving 12 bases not matched to a gene. The CDR3 has 16 residues. Germline loops: CDR1 MDHEN, CDR2 SYDVKM. CDR3: CASRSPGQGTVYGYTF. DNA for the CDR3: TGTGCCAGCAGGAGCCCGGGACAGGGAACTGTCTATGGCTACACCTTC.

The rearrangement uses TRBV9 and TRBJ2-7; D gene ambiguous. The CDR3 length is 14 residues. Germline values: CDR1 SGDLS, CDR2 YYNGEE. V was clipped by 0 bases and J by 4 bases, with 11 bases between them. The CDR3 region is CASSVGKGGYEQYF. The CDR3 DNA sequence: TGTGCCAGCAGCGTAGGGAAGGGCGGATACGAGCAGTACTTC.

This sequence joins TRBV19 and TRBJ1-4, with TRBD1 as a possible D gene (6 bases). Germline CDR1 reads LNHDA; CDR2 reads SQIVND (reference sequence). The CDR3 loop spans 14 amino acids. V was shortened by 5 bases and J by 4 bases, with 11 bases between the two germline ends. The CDR3 nucleotides read TGTGCCAGTAGTCCGGGGGCAATTAATGAAAAACTGTTTTTT. Translating gives CASSPGAINEKLFF.

The rearrangement joins TRBV5-6 to TRBJ2-3, with TRBD2 matching over 9 bases. From germline, CDR1 is SGHDT and CDR2 YYEEEE. The CDR3 sequence is 16 residues long. V lost 6 bases to trimming and J lost 2 bases; unmatched junction nucleotides: 10. This CDR3 reads CASTRLAAPNTDTQYF. CDR3 DNA sequence: TGTGCCAGCACCCGACTAGCGGCACCCAACACAGATACGCAGTATTTT.

The chain has TRBV18 and TRBJ2-3; D unclear. V dropped 3 bases and J dropped 2 bases, with 18 bases sitting between them. Germline V CDR1 and CDR2: KGHSH, LQKENI. The CDR3 runs 17 residues. In DNA form, the CDR3 reads TGTGCCAGCTCACCGGGCAGCAGCCCCCTTTCCACAGATACGCAGTATTTT. It encodes CASSPGSSPLSTDTQYF.

The J gene is TRBJ2-7, the V gene TRBV9, with D possibly being TRBD2 (5 bases). CDR1 and CDR2 (germline): SGDLS, YYNGEE. The CDR3 is 12 amino acids. Trimming stripped 0 bases from V and 7 bases from J, with 8 bases between. CDR3 bases: TGTGCCAGCAGCGTAGCAGAGGGAGAGCAGTACTTC. Translation gives CASSVAEGEQYF.

The chain has TRBV10-3 and TRBJ2-1, with D maybe TRBD2 (6 bases). V was trimmed by 6 bases and J by 0 bases, leaving 12 bases between them. Germline V gene sequence: CDR1 ENHRY, CDR2 SYGVKD. CDR3 length: 15 amino acids. CDR3 amino acids: CAIRESGLSYNEQFF. The CDR3 DNA follows: TGTGCCATCAGAGAAAGCGGGCTCTCCTACAATGAGCAGTTCTTC.

The rearrangement links TRBV20-1 to TRBJ2-7; D is tentatively TRBD1 or TRBD2 (5 bases each). Trimming removed 8 bases from V and 6 bases from J, with 14 bases in between. This CDR3 comprises 11 residues. Germline assignment: CDR1 DFQATT and CDR2 SNEGSKA (reference sequence). CDR3 in DNA: TGCAGTCCATCGGATGGGGGCGAGCAGTACTTC. Its protein is CSPSDGGEQYF.

This chain joins TRBV11-2 and TRBJ2-5; TRBD2 matches at 11 bases. CDR3 length: 18 amino acids. V lost 4 bases and J lost 1; bases outside the gene matches: 11. Germline V CDR1 and CDR2: SGHAT, FQNNGV. The CDR3 protein is CASSSQGLAGGRQETQYF. In nucleotides, the CDR3 is TGTGCCAGCAGCTCACAGGGCCTAGCGGGAGGCCGCCAAGAGACCCAGTACTTC.

The CDR3 region has the DNA TGTGCCAGCAGTACCGGGACAGGACATGGCTACACCTTC. Translation: CASSTGTGHGYTF. V is TRBV28 and J is TRBJ1-2, with 8 bases that match TRBD1. The CDR3 loop spans 13 amino acids. V lost 5 bases, J lost 6 bases, and 5 bases stayed unmatched. Germline V gives CDR1 MDHEN, CDR2 SYDVKM.

This clone has more than one count but fewer than ten. The gene calls are TRBV15 and TRBJ1-5; D possibly corresponds to TRBD1 (6 bases). V was shortened by 1 base and J by 4 bases, with 14 bases between the two germline ends. In germline, CDR1 is LNHNV, CDR2 YYDKDF (reference sequence). The CDR3 covers 16 residues. CDR3 sequence: CATSRGERGANQPQHF. In DNA, the CDR3 is TGTGCCACCAGCAGAGGCGAGCGGGGGGCGAATCAGCCCCAGCATTTT.

The rearrangement uses TRBV5-1 and TRBJ2-7; TRBD2 is a possible D gene (6 bases). The length of the CDR3 is 15 residues. Trimming left V 0 bases short and J 1 base short, with 11 bases between. Germline V lookup: CDR1 SGHRS, CDR2 YFSETQ. CDR3 in DNA: TGCGCCAGCAGCTTGGGGGACTGGATTTCCTACGAGCAGTACTTC. Amino acids: CASSLGDWISYEQYF.

The J gene is TRBJ2-2, the V gene TRBV5-4; TRBD2 is a possible D gene (5 bases). The CDR3 loop spans 13 amino acids. Between the trimmed V and J ends, which lost 7 bases and 2 bases, there was a span of 9 bases. Looked up from germline, CDR1 is SGHNT and CDR2 is YYREEE (reference sequence). CDR3 in DNA: TGTGCCAGCTTAAGCGGTAACACCGGGGAGCTGTTTTTT. Encoded protein: CASLSGNTGELFF.

The rearrangement links TRBV15 to TRBJ2-7; 8 bases map to TRBD1. Germline V gene data show CDR1 as LNHNV and CDR2 as YYDKDF (reference sequence). V lost 0 bases to trimming and J lost 1 base; unmatched junction nucleotides: 2. The CDR3 is 15 residues long. The CDR3: CATSRETGVSYEQYF. In DNA, the CDR3 is TGTGCCACCAGCAGAGAGACAGGGGTTTCCTACGAGCAGTACTTC.

The chain has TRBV5-6 and TRBJ1-2; TRBD1 is a possible D gene (5 bases). Germline lookup yields CDR1 SGHDT and CDR2 YYEEEE. V was shortened by 4 bases and J by 3 bases, with 22 bases between the two germline ends. The CDR3 has 17 amino acids. CDR3 sequence (DNA): TGTGCCAGCAGCCACCGGGACGCTAGCGGGGTCTACTATGGCTACACCTTC. Protein product: CASSHRDASGVYYGYTF.

The J gene is TRBJ2-5, the V gene TRBV2; D is possibly TRBD1 (5 bases). The V and J ends lost 5 bases and 2 bases respectively, with 12 bases between them. This CDR3 spans 14 amino acids. The germline CDR1 and CDR2 sequences are SNHLY and FYNNEI. This CDR3 reads CASSQGSTQETQYF. DNA for the CDR3: TGTGCCAGCAGTCAGGGCTCCACTCAAGAGACCCAGTACTTC. The entire variable domain, with the rest obtained from reference TRBV2 and TRBJ2-5, is as follows: EPEVTQTPSHQVTQMGQEVILRCVPISNHLYFYWYRQILGQKVEFLVSFYNNEISEKSEIFDDQFSVERPDGSNFTLKIRSTKLEDSAMYFCASSQGSTQETQYFGPGTRLLVL.

The CDR3 protein is CASSRGFNEQYF. Written as DNA, the CDR3 is TGTGCCAGCAGCCGGGGGTTCAACGAGCAGTACTTC. The chain joins TRBV6-1 to TRBJ2-7; D might be TRBD2 (6 bases). Germline CDR1 reads MNHNS; CDR2 reads SASEGT. V lost 6 bases and J 5 bases, leaving 11 bases between the germline ends. CDR3 length: 12 residues.

The V gene is TRBV6-5, the J gene TRBJ2-5; D is ambiguous. In germline, CDR1 is MNHEY, CDR2 SVGAGI. This CDR3 has 14 residues. The V end was cut by 0 bases, the J end by 2 bases, with 7 bases between. As DNA, the CDR3 is TGTGCCAGCAGTTACTCAGGCAGGCAAGAGACCCAGTACTTC. It is translated as CASSYSGRQETQYF.

The chain recombines TRBV27 with TRBJ1-2; 9 bases map to TRBD1. V shed 7 bases, J shed 7 bases, and the junction held 19 bases outside the gene matches. Germline V lookup: CDR1 MNHEY, CDR2 SMNVEV (reference sequence). This CDR3 has 17 amino acids. Here the CDR3 reads CASTPTIGDRVRGGYTF. DNA of the CDR3: TGTGCCAGCACTCCTACCATAGGGGACAGGGTAAGGGGTGGCTACACCTTC.

The chain is built from TRBV18 and TRBJ2-7; perhaps TRBD1 as D (6 bases). Germline CDR1 is KGHSH and CDR2 is LQKENI. The CDR3 has 14 amino acids. V dropped 2 bases and J dropped 1 base, with 9 bases sitting between them. The CDR3 DNA reads as TGTGCCAGCTCACCAGTCAGGGGTTCCTACGAGCAGTACTTC. As protein: CASSPVRGSYEQYF.

V usage is TRBV19 and J usage is TRBJ1-1; D not certain. V shed 5 bases and J shed 1 base, with 5 bases lying between them. The CDR3 spans 12 residues. The germline CDR1 and CDR2 sequences are LNHDA and SQIVND (reference sequence). In DNA form, the CDR3 reads TGTGCCAGTAGTTCGTGGAACACTGAAGCTTTCTTT. Its translation: CASSSWNTEAFF.

V gene TRBV18 combines with J gene TRBJ2-5; 9 nucleotides agree with TRBD2. Germline V gene lookup returns CDR1 KGHSH and CDR2 LQKENI. This CDR3 is 15 amino acids long. Unmatched junction bases numbered 6, after V lost 3 bases and J lost 4 bases. The DNA of the CDR3 is TGTGCCAGCTCACCGTTGACTAGCGGTCTAGAGACCCAGTACTTC. Its protein product is CASSPLTSGLETQYF.